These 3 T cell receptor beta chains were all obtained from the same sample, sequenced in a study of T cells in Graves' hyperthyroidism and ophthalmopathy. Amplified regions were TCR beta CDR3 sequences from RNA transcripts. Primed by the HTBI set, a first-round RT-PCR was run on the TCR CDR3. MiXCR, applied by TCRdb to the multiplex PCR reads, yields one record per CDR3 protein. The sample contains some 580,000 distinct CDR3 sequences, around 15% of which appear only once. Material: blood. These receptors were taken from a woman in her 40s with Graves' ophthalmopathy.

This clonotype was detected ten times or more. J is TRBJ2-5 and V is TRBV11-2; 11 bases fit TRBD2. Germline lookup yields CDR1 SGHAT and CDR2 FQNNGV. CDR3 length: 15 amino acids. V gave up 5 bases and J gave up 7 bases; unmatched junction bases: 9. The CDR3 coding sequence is TGTGCCAGCAGCGCGCCAACTAGCGGGGGAGGGACCCAGTACTTC. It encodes CASSAPTSGGGTQYF.

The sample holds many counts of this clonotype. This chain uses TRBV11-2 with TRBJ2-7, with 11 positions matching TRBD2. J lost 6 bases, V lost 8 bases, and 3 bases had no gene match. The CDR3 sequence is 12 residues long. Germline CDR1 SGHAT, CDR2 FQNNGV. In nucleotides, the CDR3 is TGTGCCAGCTTCGGACTAGCGGGCGAGCAGTACTTC. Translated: CASFGLAGEQYF.

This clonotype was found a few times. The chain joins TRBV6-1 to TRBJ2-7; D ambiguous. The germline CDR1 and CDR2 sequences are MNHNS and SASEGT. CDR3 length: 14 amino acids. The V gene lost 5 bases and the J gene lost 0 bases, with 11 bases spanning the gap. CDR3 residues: CASSSLRSSYEQYF. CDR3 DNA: TGTGCCAGCAGTTCCCTACGGAGCTCCTACGAGCAGTACTTC.